These 25 T cell receptor beta chains originate from one sample sequenced in a study of shared clonotypes between healthy human individuals. The repertoire was sequenced with immunoSEQ multiplex PCR; TCRdb's copy has only in-frame clones and lacks some. The table records around 650,000 clones, 90% to 97% of them present only once. The naive CD8 fraction comprised CD45RO-negative cells positively selected for CCR7 and excluded terminally differentiated effector memory CD45RA+ cells. Sequenced: naive CD8+ T cells sorted from blood. The receptors were sampled from a woman in her 30s in good health.

In this sample, this clone turned up a few times. The V gene is TRBV5-6, the J gene TRBJ2-1; 11 nucleotides match TRBD2. Germline CDR1 SGHDT, CDR2 YYEEEE. The junction had 2 bases not matched to a gene; V was cut back by 0 bases and J by 6 bases. This CDR3 comprises 15 residues. CDR3 sequence: CASSLELAGVNEQFF. CDR3 in DNA: TGTGCCAGCAGCTTGGAACTAGCGGGAGTCAATGAGCAGTTCTTC.

J is TRBJ2-3 and V is TRBV4-1; 9 positions match TRBD2. Germline lookup yields CDR1 MGHRA and CDR2 YSYEKL. This CDR3 comprises 16 residues. Germline trimming cut 5 bases from V and 0 bases from J; bases unmatched to any gene: 6. The chain's CDR3 is CASSWSSGASTDTQYF. The CDR3 coding sequence is TGCGCCAGCAGCTGGTCTAGCGGGGCCAGCACAGATACGCAGTATTTT.

The V call is TRBV6-4, the J call TRBJ2-3; 10 nucleotides align to TRBD1. V shed 11 bases, J shed 3 bases, and the junction held 8 bases outside the gene matches. Germline V gives CDR1 MRHNA, CDR2 SNTAGT. CDR3 length: 14 residues. CDR3 sequence (DNA): TGTGCCGGAAAGGGGGACAGGGGTACAGATACGCAGTATTTT. This translates into CAGKGDRGTDTQYF.

CDR3 coding DNA: TGCGCCAGCAGCTCAGGCCCGGTGAACACCGGGGAGCTGTTTTTT. Encoded protein: CASSSGPVNTGELFF. The rearrangement links TRBV4-1 to TRBJ2-2; D ambiguous. V lost 5 bases, J lost 1 base, and 11 bases lay in between. The length of the CDR3 is 15 residues. Germline V gene data show CDR1 as MGHRA and CDR2 as YSYEKL.

The rearrangement uses TRBV5-1 and TRBJ2-3; 9 bases align to TRBD1. Trimming removed 4 bases from V and 4 bases from J; junction bases left unmatched: 10. CDR1 SGHRS and CDR2 YFSETQ come from the germline V gene. This CDR3 has 16 amino acids. CDR3 coding DNA: TGCGCCAGCAGCCAGAGGGACAGGGTAGCACCAGATACGCAGTATTTT. Translated: CASSQRDRVAPDTQYF.

This chain uses TRBV29-1 with TRBJ1-2; a weak D match, TRBD1 (6 bases). With 6 bases removed from V and 1 base from J, the gap between germline ends came to 15 bases. Germline V gene lookup returns CDR1 SQVTM and CDR2 ANQGSEA. The CDR3 is 14 amino acids. The CDR3 loop reads CSVVGQSLNYGYTF. The CDR3, as DNA: TGCAGCGTCGTCGGACAGAGCCTTAACTATGGCTACACCTTC.

This sequence joins TRBV29-1 and TRBJ2-3; TRBD2 matches 7 bases. The CDR3 length is 14 residues. V shed 2 bases, J shed 2 bases, and the junction held 4 bases outside the gene matches. Germline values: CDR1 SQVTM, CDR2 ANQGSEA. Written as DNA, the CDR3 is TGCAGCGTTGAACTGGGGGGGATCACAGATACGCAGTATTTT. This gives the protein CSVELGGITDTQYF.

The J gene is TRBJ2-7, the V gene TRBV7-9; 8 bases agree with TRBD2. Germline V lookup: CDR1 SEHNR, CDR2 FQNEAQ (reference sequence). V shed 5 bases, J shed 9 bases, and the junction held 12 bases outside the gene matches. This CDR3 region has 14 residues. For the CDR3, the DNA is TGTGCCAGCAGCGGCCGCGGGAGGCCAGAAGCGCAGTACTTC. Amino acid sequence: CASSGRGRPEAQYF. Complete variable domain (other parts from reference TRBV7-9 and TRBJ2-7): DTGVSQNPRHKITKRGQNVTFRCDPISEHNRLYWYRQTLGQGPEFLTYFQNEAQLEKSRLLSDRFSAERPKGSFSTLEIQRTEQGDSAMYLCASSGRGRPEAQYFGPGTRLTVT.

The V gene is TRBV2, the J gene TRBJ2-5; 8 nucleotides align to TRBD1. V trimming: 6 bases; J trimming: 2 bases; junction bases outside the gene matches: 2. Germline V gene sequence: CDR1 SNHLY, CDR2 FYNNEI. The CDR3 runs 13 residues. The CDR3, as DNA: TGTGCCAGCAGGCGACAGGGGCAAGAGACCCAGTACTTC. This encodes CASRRQGQETQYF.

CDR3 residues: CASGPTGLNTEAFF. The CDR3 DNA reads TGTGCCAGCGGACCGACAGGGTTAAACACTGAAGCTTTCTTT. The chain couples TRBV27 to TRBJ1-1, with TRBD1 matching over 7 bases. Germline V gene data show CDR1 as MNHEY and CDR2 as SMNVEV (reference sequence). The CDR3 is 14 residues long. V trimming: 8 bases; J trimming: 2 bases; junction bases outside the gene matches: 8.

The chain carries TRBV5-8 and TRBJ2-3, with 9 bases lining up with TRBD2. Trimming cost V 0 bases and J 1 base; bases outside gene matches: 6. The CDR3 has 17 residues. Germline CDR1 reads SGHTS; CDR2 reads YDEGEE. Written as DNA, the CDR3 is TGTGCCAGCAGCTTGGAATTAGCGGGAGAGGGCACAGATACGCAGTATTTT. This translates into CASSLELAGEGTDTQYF.

This chain connects TRBV29-1 to TRBJ2-7; D may be TRBD1 or TRBD2 (6 bases each). The CDR3 is 11 amino acids. Germline CDR1 reads SQVTM; CDR2 reads ANQGSEA. V was cut by 3 bases and J by 11 bases, with 14 bases left in between. The CDR3 loop reads CSVDGGRGKYF. CDR3 DNA: TGCAGCGTTGACGGGGGAAGGGGGAAGTACTTC.

Concerning this clone itself: The same CDR3 is also encoded by other DNA sequences in this sample. This rearrangement joins TRBV27 to TRBJ2-1; 7 bases agree with TRBD2. Germline CDR1 MNHEY, CDR2 SMNVEV (reference sequence). This CDR3 spans 16 amino acids. V gave up 0 bases and J gave up 1 base; unmatched junction bases: 3. CDR3 sequence reads: CASSLSLAESYNEQFF. CDR3 DNA: TGTGCCAGCAGTTTATCCCTAGCGGAATCCTACAATGAGCAGTTCTTC.

This chain uses TRBV5-6 with TRBJ2-7; possibly TRBD1 for D (5 bases). This CDR3 contains 12 residues. Germline V CDR1 and CDR2: SGHDT, YYEEEE. V was pared by 1 base and J by 6 bases, with 8 bases between. The CDR3, as DNA: TGTGCCAGCAGCTTGCTAGGGGCCGAGCAGTACTTC. Encoded protein: CASSLLGAEQYF.

This clone is a singleton in its sample. The genes are TRBV7-9 and TRBJ1-1, with D perhaps TRBD1 (6 bases). Germline V gene data show CDR1 as SEHNR and CDR2 as FQNEAQ (reference sequence). The CDR3 length is 13 residues. The V end was cut by 1 base, the J end by 3 bases, with 6 bases between. In nucleotides, the CDR3 is TGTGCCAGCAGCTTAGAGGGGGACACTGAAGCTTTCTTT. Protein: CASSLEGDTEAFF.

The V and J genes are TRBV4-1 and TRBJ2-2, with TRBD1 matching over 8 bases. Trimming cost V 6 bases and J 7 bases; bases outside gene matches: 4. The CDR3 runs 13 residues. Germline lookup yields CDR1 MGHRA and CDR2 YSYEKL. The CDR3 spells CASSRQGNGELFF. CDR3 nucleotide sequence: TGCGCCAGCAGTCGACAGGGGAACGGGGAGCTGTTTTTT.

The chain couples TRBV5-4 to TRBJ1-1; D remains unclear. This CDR3 comprises 13 residues. V was shortened by 5 bases and J by 1 base, with 9 bases between the two germline ends. The germline V gene encodes CDR1 SGHNT and CDR2 YYREEE (reference sequence). The CDR3 nucleotides are TGTGCCAGCAGACGGACGGAGAACACTGAAGCTTTCTTT. Its translation: CASRRTENTEAFF.

This chain connects TRBV28 to TRBJ2-1; D not resolved. The CDR3 is 13 residues long. Germline V gives CDR1 MDHEN, CDR2 SYDVKM. V lost 3 bases and J 8 bases, leaving 11 bases between the germline ends. In DNA form, the CDR3 reads TGTGCCAGCAGTTTTGGGTGGTCGGATGAGCAGTTCTTC. Encoded protein: CASSFGWSDEQFF.

The rearrangement joins TRBV5-6 to TRBJ1-1; a weak D match, TRBD1 (5 bases). Per the germline V gene, CDR1 is SGHDT and CDR2 is YYEEEE. CDR3 length equals 12 residues. The germline V and J ends were trimmed by 4 bases and 4 bases, with 8 bases remaining between them. This CDR3 is CASSRGGTEAFF. The CDR3 DNA follows: TGTGCCAGCAGCCGGGGCGGCACTGAAGCTTTCTTT.

In its sample, this clone was seen once. Additional DNA sequences in this sample encode the identical CDR3. The V gene is TRBV6-5, the J gene TRBJ2-7, with D perhaps matching TRBD2 (6 bases). CDR1 and CDR2 (germline): MNHEY, SVGAGI. V was clipped by 2 bases and J by 1 base, with 9 bases between them. This CDR3 has 14 residues. The CDR3 DNA reads TGTGCCAGCAGTTACGATGGGGGGTCCTACGAGCAGTACTTC. It codes for CASSYDGGSYEQYF.

This sequence joins TRBV7-2 and TRBJ2-1, with 11 bases fitting TRBD2. Germline V gene lookup returns CDR1 SGHTA and CDR2 FQGNSA. The junction had 9 bases not matched to a gene; V was cut back by 1 base and J by 4 bases. The CDR3 has 18 residues. Written as DNA, the CDR3 is TGTGCCAGCAGCTTAGACGCGACTAGCGGGGACCCTTACAATGAGCAGTTCTTC. It specifies CASSLDATSGDPYNEQFF.

This sequence joins TRBV6-6 and TRBJ2-7; TRBD1 or TRBD2 may be the D gene (5 bases each). Looked up from germline, CDR1 is MNHNY and CDR2 is SVGAGI (reference sequence). The CDR3 has 14 amino acids. Between the trimmed V and J ends, which lost 2 bases and 0 bases, there was a span of 8 bases. CDR3 residues: CASSYVGTSYEQYF. CDR3 nucleotides: TGTGCCAGCAGTTACGTCGGGACCTCCTACGAGCAGTACTTC.

This clone showed up just once. The chain uses TRBV11-2 and TRBJ2-5; 15 bases are a match to TRBD2. Matching the DNA end better, TRBJ2-7 makes the J call doubtful. Germline V lookup: CDR1 SGHAT, CDR2 FQNNGV. The CDR3 runs to 15 residues. DNA for the CDR3: TGTGCCAGCAACGAGGGACTAGCGGGAGGAGGCGAGCAGTACTTC. Amino acid sequence: CASNEGLAGGGEQYF.

V is TRBV10-3 and J is TRBJ2-3, with TRBD2 identical over 13 bases. Germline trimming cut 5 bases from V and 3 bases from J; bases unmatched to any gene: 14. Germline CDR1 is ENHRY and CDR2 is SYGVKD. This CDR3 contains 19 residues. CDR3 DNA sequence: TGTGCCATCAGTACCGCCGGGACTAGCGGGATTAATACGACAGATACGCAGTATTTT. It codes for CAISTAGTSGINTTDTQYF.

The table lists this clone with a count of one. The J gene is TRBJ1-1, the V gene TRBV1. TRBV1 is an annotated pseudogene. The CDR3 has 20 amino acids. CDR3 protein: CTSSQGGGCWGAPLNTEAFF. The CDR3 region has the DNA TGCACCAGCAGCCAAGGAGGTGGTTGTTGGGGGGCCCCCTTAAACACTGAAGCTTTCTTT.